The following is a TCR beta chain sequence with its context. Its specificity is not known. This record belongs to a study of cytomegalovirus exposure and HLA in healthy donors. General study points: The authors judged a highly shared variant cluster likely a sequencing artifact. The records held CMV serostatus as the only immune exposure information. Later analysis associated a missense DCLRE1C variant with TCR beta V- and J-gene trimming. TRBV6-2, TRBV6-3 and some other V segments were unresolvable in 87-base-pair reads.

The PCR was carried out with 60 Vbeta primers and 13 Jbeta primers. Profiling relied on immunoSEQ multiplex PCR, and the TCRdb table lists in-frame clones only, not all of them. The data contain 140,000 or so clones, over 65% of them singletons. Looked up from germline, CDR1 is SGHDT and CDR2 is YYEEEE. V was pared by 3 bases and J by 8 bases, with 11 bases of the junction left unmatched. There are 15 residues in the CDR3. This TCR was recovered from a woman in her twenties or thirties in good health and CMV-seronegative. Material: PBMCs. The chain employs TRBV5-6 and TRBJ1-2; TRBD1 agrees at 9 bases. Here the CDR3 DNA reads TGTGCCAGCAGCTCGGTACAGGGGGCCTGGGGGGGCTACACCTTC. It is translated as CASSSVQGAWGGYTF.